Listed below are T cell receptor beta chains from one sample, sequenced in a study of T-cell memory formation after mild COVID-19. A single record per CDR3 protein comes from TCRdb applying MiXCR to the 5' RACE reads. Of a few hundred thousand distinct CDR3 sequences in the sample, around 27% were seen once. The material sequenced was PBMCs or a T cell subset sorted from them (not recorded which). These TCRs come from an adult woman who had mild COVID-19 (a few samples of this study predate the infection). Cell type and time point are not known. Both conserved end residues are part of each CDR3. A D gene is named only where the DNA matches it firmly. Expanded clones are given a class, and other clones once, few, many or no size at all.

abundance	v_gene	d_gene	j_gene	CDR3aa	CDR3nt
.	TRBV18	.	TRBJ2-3	CASYLTDTQYF	TGTGCCAGCTACCTTACGGATACGCAGTATTTT
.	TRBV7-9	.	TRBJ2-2	CASSPGGRGGLAAGELFF	TGTGCCAGCAGCCCAGGGGGTCGTGGGGGACTGGCTGCCGGGGAGCTGTTTTTT
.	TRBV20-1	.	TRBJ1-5	CSARDGTSNQPQHF	TGCAGTGCTAGAGATGGAACTAGCAATCAGCCCCAGCATTTT
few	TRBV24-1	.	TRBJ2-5	CATSEAYEKETQYF	TGTGCCACCAGTGAAGCTTACGAAAAAGAGACCCAGTACTTC
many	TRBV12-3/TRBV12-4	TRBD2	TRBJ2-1	CASSPGTSSYNEQFF	TGTGCCAGCAGCCCCGGGACTAGCAGTTACAATGAGCAGTTCTTC
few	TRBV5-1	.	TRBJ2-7	CASSLRPIESYEQYF	TGCGCCAGCAGCCTCCGCCCCATTGAGTCCTACGAGCAGTACTTC
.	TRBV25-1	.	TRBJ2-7	CASSETLASHPGEQYF	TGTGCCAGCAGTGAAACCCTGGCTTCCCATCCGGGCGAGCAGTACTTC
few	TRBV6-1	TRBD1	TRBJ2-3	CASSELGTGSTDTQYF	TGTGCCAGCAGTGAATTAGGGACAGGGTCGACAGATACGCAGTATTTT
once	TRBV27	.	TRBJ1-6	CASSYSPGGRSPLHF	TGTGCCAGCAGTTATTCGCCAGGAGGTCGGTCACCCCTCCACTTT
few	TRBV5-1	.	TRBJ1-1	CASSFRTGPTEAFF	TGCGCCAGCAGCTTCCGGACGGGACCCACTGAAGCTTTCTTT
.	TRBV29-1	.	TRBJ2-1	CSVVYPSYNEQFF	TGCAGCGTTGTGTACCCATCCTACAATGAGCAGTTCTTC
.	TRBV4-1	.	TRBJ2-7	CASSQDAESYEQYF	TGCGCCAGCAGCCAAGATGCAGAGTCCTACGAGCAGTACTTC
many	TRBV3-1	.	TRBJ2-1	CASSQEGLYNEQFF	TGTGCCAGCAGCCAAGAAGGACTATACAATGAGCAGTTCTTC
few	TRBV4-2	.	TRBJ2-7	CASSQDWGGRGSYEQYF	TGTGCCAGCAGCCAAGATTGGGGGGGGCGCGGCTCCTACGAGCAGTACTTC
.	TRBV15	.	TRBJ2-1	CATSRTSNDEQFF	TGTGCCACCAGCAGAACCTCTAATGATGAGCAGTTCTTC
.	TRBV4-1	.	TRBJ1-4	CASSQEGGEKLFF	TGCGCCAGCAGCCAAGAAGGTGGCGAAAAACTGTTTTTT
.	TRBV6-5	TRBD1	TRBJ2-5	CASSFRTGEETQYF	TGTGCCAGCAGTTTCCGGACAGGGGAAGAGACCCAGTACTTC
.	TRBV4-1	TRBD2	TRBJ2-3	CASSQSIPGLAGEGTDTQYF	TGCGCCAGCAGCCAGTCGATTCCGGGACTAGCGGGGGAGGGCACAGATACGCAGTATTTT
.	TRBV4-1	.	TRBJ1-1	CASSQDRDRRAFF	TGCGCCAGCAGCCAAGATCGTGACCGGCGAGCTTTCTTT
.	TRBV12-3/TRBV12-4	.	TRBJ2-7	CASSALGGAYEQYF	TGTGCCAGCAGTGCCCTCGGAGGAGCCTACGAGCAGTACTTC
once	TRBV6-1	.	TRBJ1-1	CASSEMAAMNTEAFF	TGTGCCAGCAGTGAAATGGCAGCCATGAACACTGAAGCTTTCTTT
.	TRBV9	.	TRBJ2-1	CASSVGSITYNEQFF	TGTGCCAGCAGCGTAGGATCTATCACCTACAATGAGCAGTTCTTC
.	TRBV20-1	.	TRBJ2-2	CSARNQVTGSGTGELFF	TGCAGTGCTAGAAACCAGGTGACAGGCTCGGGGACCGGGGAGCTGTTTTTT
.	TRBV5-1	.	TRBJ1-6	CASSLAAGIDSPLHF	TGCGCCAGCAGCTTGGCAGCGGGAATTGATTCACCCCTCCACTTT
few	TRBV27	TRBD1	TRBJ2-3	CASSLQQGAGTQYF	TGTGCCAGCAGTTTACAACAGGGGGCCGGAACGCAGTATTTT
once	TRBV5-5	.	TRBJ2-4	CASSLVQGKFLENIQYF	TGTGCCAGCAGCTTGGTGCAGGGCAAGTTCCTCGAAAACATTCAGTACTTC
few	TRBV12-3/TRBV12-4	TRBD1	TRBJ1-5	CASSSFRGRQPQHF	TGTGCCAGCAGTTCGTTCAGGGGGCGTCAGCCCCAGCATTTT
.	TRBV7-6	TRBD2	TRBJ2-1	CASSLRLAGRSSYNEQFF	TGTGCCAGCAGCTTAAGGCTAGCGGGGAGGAGCTCCTACAATGAGCAGTTCTTC
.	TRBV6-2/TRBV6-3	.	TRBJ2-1	CASSYADGKIEQFF	TGTGCCAGCAGTTACGCGGACGGAAAAATCGAGCAGTTCTTC
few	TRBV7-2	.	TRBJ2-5	CASSFQGSGETQYF	TGTGCCAGCAGCTTCCAAGGGAGTGGGGAGACCCAGTACTTC
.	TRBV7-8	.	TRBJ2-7	CASSPNWSYEQYF	TGTGCCAGCAGCCCGAACTGGTCCTACGAGCAGTACTTC
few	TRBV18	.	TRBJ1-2	CASSRRQGPFPYGYTF	TGTGCCAGCTCCCGGCGGCAGGGGCCTTTTCCCTATGGCTACACCTTC
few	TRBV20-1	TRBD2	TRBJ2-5	CSARDPVSGRAGTQYF	TGCAGTGCTAGAGATCCAGTTAGCGGGAGGGCCGGGACCCAGTACTTC
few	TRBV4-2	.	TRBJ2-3	CASSHRASDTDTQYF	TGTGCCAGCAGCCACCGGGCGTCCGACACAGATACGCAGTATTTT
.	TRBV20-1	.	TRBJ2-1	CSAFASYNEQFF	TGCAGTGCTTTTGCGTCCTACAATGAGCAGTTCTTC
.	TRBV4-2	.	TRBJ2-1	CASSQDLTSSYNEQFF	TGTGCCAGCAGCCAAGATTTGACTAGCTCCTACAATGAGCAGTTCTTC
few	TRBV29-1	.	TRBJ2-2	CSVELGGGGELFF	TGCAGCGTTGAATTGGGGGGCGGCGGGGAGCTGTTTTTT
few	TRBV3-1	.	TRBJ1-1	CASSQARDTEAFF	TGTGCCAGCAGCCAAGCGAGGGACACTGAAGCTTTCTTT
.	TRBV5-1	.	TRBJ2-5	CASNQRSPGETQYF	TGCGCCAGCAATCAGCGGAGCCCCGGGGAGACCCAGTACTTC
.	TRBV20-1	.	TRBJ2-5	CSAREAVRGGETQYF	TGCAGTGCTAGAGAGGCAGTCCGAGGGGGTGAGACCCAGTACTTC